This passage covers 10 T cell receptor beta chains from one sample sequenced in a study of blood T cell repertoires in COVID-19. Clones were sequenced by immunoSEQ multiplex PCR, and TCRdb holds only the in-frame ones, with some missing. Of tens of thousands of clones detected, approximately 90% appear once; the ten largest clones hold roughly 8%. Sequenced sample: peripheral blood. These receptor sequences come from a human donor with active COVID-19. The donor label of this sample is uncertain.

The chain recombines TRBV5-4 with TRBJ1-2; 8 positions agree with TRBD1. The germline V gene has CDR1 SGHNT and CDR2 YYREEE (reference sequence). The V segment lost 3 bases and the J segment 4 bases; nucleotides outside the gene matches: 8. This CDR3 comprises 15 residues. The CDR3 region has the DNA TGTGCCAGCAGCTCCGGGACAGGACAAAGCTATGGCTACACCTTC. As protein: CASSSGTGQSYGYTF.

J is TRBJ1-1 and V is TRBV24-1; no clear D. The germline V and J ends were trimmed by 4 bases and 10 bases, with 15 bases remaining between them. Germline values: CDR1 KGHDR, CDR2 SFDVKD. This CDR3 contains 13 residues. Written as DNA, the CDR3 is TGTGCCACCAGTGACGTGAACGGAGCCGGAGCTTTCTTT. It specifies CATSDVNGAGAFF.

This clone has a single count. The CDR3, as DNA: TGTGCCAGCAGCTTAGCCCAATCTAGAGGTGCCGTGGCGTCACCCCTCCACTTT. It is translated as CASSLAQSRGAVASPLHF. The chain combines TRBV11-2 with TRBJ1-6; D is ambiguous. Germline V CDR1 and CDR2: SGHAT, FQNNGV. Trimming took off 1 base at V and 10 bases at J, with 23 bases between the two ends. The CDR3 totals 18 residues.

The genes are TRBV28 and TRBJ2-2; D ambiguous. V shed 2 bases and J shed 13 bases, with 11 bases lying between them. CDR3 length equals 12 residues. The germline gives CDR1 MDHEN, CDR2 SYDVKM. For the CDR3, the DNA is TGTGCCAGCAGTTTACCCGGGTTAGTGCTGTTTTTT. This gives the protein CASSLPGLVLFF.

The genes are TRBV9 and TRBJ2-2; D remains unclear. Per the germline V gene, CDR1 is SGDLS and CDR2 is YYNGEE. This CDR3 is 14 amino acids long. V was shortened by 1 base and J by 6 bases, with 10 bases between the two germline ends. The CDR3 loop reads CASSVRDLPGELFF. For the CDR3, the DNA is TGTGCCAGCAGCGTAAGAGATCTTCCCGGGGAGCTGTTTTTT. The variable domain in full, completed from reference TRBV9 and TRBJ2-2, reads DSGVTQTPKHLITATGQRVTLRCSPRSGDLSVYWYQQSLDQGLQFLIQYYNGEERAKGNILERFSAQQFPDLHSELNLSSLELGDSALYFCASSVRDLPGELFFGEGSRLTVL.

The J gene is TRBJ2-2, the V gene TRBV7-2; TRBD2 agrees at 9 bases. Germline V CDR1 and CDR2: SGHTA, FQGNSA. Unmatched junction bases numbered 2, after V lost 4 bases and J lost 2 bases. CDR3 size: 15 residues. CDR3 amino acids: CASSSTSGNTGELFF. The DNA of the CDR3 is TGTGCCAGCAGCTCGACTAGCGGCAACACCGGGGAGCTGTTTTTT.

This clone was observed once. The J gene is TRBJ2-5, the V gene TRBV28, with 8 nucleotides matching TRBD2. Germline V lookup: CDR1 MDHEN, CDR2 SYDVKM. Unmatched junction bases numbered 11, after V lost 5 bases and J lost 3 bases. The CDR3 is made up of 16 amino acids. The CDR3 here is CASSGRSGGPEETQYF. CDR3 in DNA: TGTGCCAGCAGTGGCCGGTCGGGGGGGCCCGAAGAGACCCAGTACTTC.

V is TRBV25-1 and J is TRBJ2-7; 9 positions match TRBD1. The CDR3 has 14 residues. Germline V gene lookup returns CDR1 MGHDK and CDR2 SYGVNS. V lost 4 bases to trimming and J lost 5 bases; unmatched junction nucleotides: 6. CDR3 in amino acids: CASSARDRDHEQYF. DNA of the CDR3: TGTGCCAGCAGTGCCCGGGACAGGGACCACGAGCAGTACTTC.

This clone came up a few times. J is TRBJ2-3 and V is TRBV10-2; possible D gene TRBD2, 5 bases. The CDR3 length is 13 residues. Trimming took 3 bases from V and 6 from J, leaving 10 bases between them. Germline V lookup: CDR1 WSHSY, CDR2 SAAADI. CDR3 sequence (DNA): TGCGCCAGCAGTGATGACTATTCTGATACGCAGTATTTT. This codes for CASSDDYSDTQYF.

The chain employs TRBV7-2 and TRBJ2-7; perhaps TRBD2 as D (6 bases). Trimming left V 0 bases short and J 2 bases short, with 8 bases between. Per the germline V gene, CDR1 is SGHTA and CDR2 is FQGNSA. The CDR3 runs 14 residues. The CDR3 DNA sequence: TGTGCCAGCAGCTTAGCGACGGGGGCCTACGAGCAGTACTTC. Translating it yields CASSLATGAYEQYF. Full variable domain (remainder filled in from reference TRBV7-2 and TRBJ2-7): GAGVSQSPSNKVTEKGKDVELRCDPISGHTALYWYRQSLGQGLEFLIYFQGNSAPDKSGLPSDRFSAERTGGSVSTLTIQRTQQEDSAVYLCASSLATGAYEQYFGPGTRLTVT.